This T cell receptor (beta chain) is drawn from a study of T cells expressing NK-cell markers. Generation of TCR beta cDNA was performed by 5'RACE template switching incorporating UMIs. TCRdb reprocessed the 5' RACE reads, with one entry per CDR3 protein and no DNA. The sample table sets out 250,000 to 300,000 distinct CDR3 sequences. The CDR3 is 13 residues long. Germline-derived CDR1 and CDR2 are MGHDK and SYGVNS. The sequence derives from a man aged 18 to 29 in good health. The chain couples TRBV25-1 to TRBJ2-1; TCRdb gives TRBD1 as the D gene, but with no DNA this cannot be confirmed. Sequenced input: blood T cells: a sorted CD56 or NKG2C T cell subset, CD4+ or CD8+ T cells, or bulk PBMC T cells (not recorded which). The chain's CDR3 is CASSQGLGNEQFF.